The 6 T cell receptor beta chains below all came from one sample that was sequenced in a study of blood T cell repertoires in COVID-19. This table comes from immunoSEQ multiplex PCR, and its TCRdb copy is limited to in-frame clones, with some not included. The table has about 200,000 clones, 70% to 90% seen once. What was sequenced was peripheral blood. All receptors come from a middle-aged woman who had recovered from COVID-19.

This clone was counted a single time. The rearrangement links TRBV3-1 (or the pseudogene TRBV3-2) to TRBJ2-1, with D perhaps matching TRBD2 (6 bases). Germline-derived CDR1 and CDR2 are LGHDT and YNNKEL (reference sequence). V was trimmed by 4 bases and J by 5 bases, leaving 15 bases between them. The CDR3 totals 15 residues. The CDR3, as DNA: TGTGCCAGCAGCCCCCGGGGGAGCTGGCACAATGAGCAGTTCTTC. Translated: CASSPRGSWHNEQFF.

The genes are TRBV27 and TRBJ2-7; 7 bases map to TRBD2. The CDR3 is 16 amino acids. Germline V gene data show CDR1 as MNHEY and CDR2 as SMNVEV (reference sequence). The ends lost 2 bases at V and 2 bases at J; junction bases unmatched: 9. This CDR3 is CASSLRLAAITYEQYF. CDR3 sequence (DNA): TGTGCCAGCAGTTTACGACTAGCAGCGATAACCTACGAGCAGTACTTC.

This clone was recorded only once. The chain recombines TRBV18 with TRBJ1-1; 8 bases are a match to TRBD1. Germline lookup yields CDR1 KGHSH and CDR2 LQKENI. After removal of 3 bases from V and 4 bases from J, the junction contained 7 bases not matched to a gene. CDR3 length: 15 residues. The CDR3 region has the DNA TGTGCCAGCTCACCCCTTGGAGACAGGGGCACTGAAGCTTTCTTT. Protein: CASSPLGDRGTEAFF.

The rearrangement uses TRBV25-1 and TRBJ2-3, with D perhaps matching TRBD1 (5 bases). V was clipped by 3 bases and J by 2 bases, with 9 bases between them. Germline V CDR1 and CDR2: MGHDK, SYGVNS. The CDR3 consists of 14 residues. CDR3 nucleotide sequence: TGTGCCAGCAGTGAGGAACAGGTCACAGATACGCAGTATTTT. Residues: CASSEEQVTDTQYF.

This sequence joins TRBV10-3 and TRBJ2-3; the D is unclear. Germline V gene lookup returns CDR1 ENHRY and CDR2 SYGVKD. The CDR3 spans 12 residues. Trimming cost V 2 bases and J 5 bases, with 5 bases left between them. This chain's CDR3 is CAISELIDTQYF. Written as DNA, the CDR3 is TGTGCCATCAGTGAGCTAATAGATACGCAGTATTTT.

The rearrangement joins TRBV3-1 (or the pseudogene TRBV3-2) to TRBJ1-4; 7 bases match TRBD1. The CDR3 sequence is 14 residues long. V was pared by 4 bases and J by 8 bases, with 7 bases of the junction left unmatched. Germline V gives CDR1 LGHDT, CDR2 YNNKEL (reference sequence). The CDR3 nucleotides read TGTGCCAGCAGCCCCAAGACAGGGCGGGAAAAACTGTTTTTT. As protein: CASSPKTGREKLFF.